This T cell receptor beta chain was recovered during a study of blood T cell repertoires in COVID-19. This CDR3 region has 16 residues. Germline trimming cut 0 bases from V and 3 bases from J; bases unmatched to any gene: 6. Germline values: CDR1 SGHNT, CDR2 YYREEE (reference sequence). Sequencing was performed with immunoSEQ multiplex PCR; in TCRdb, only in-frame clones are kept and a portion is missing. The table lists 150,000 or so clones, around nine tenths of them singletons. Patients in Seattle were enrolled during active infection, then followed longitudinally. The sequencing input was peripheral blood. The sequence was obtained from a woman between 65 and 79 years old with COVID-19, enrolled during active disease. The rearrangement links TRBV5-4 to TRBJ2-5; 9 positions agree with TRBD2. CDR3 protein: CASSLAGGGGKETQYF. In DNA form, the CDR3 reads TGTGCCAGCAGCTTGGCTGGCGGGGGGGGTAAAGAGACCCAGTACTTC.